The T cell receptor beta chain under discussion was sequenced for a study of CD8 T cells in Susac syndrome (dated by TCRdb to between 2019 and 2020). Context from the whole study: The study used repertoire sequencing to test whether antigen drove CD8+ T cell activation and differentiation in Susac syndrome. The clonality of the CD8+ T cell repertoire was compared across approximately twelve healthy donors, about 14 Susac syndrome patients and about 16 multiple sclerosis patients.

This clonotype has only one observation. Its antigen has not been determined. No much larger clonotype is one base removed from it; base qualities were not supplied. One read is thin evidence. Peripheral blood CD8+ and CD4+ T cells from healthy donors, Susac syndrome patients and multiple sclerosis patients were profiled using high-throughput TCR beta sequencing. The multiple sclerosis controls were treatment-naive patients who had stable or active relapsing-remitting disease and met the revised McDonald criteria. Bulk CD8+ and CD4+ T cells were purified by magnetic negative isolation, whereas CD8+ TEMRA cells were enriched by FACS. Blood was collected in EDTA tubes and processed within 24 hours, with PBMCs isolated through density gradient centrifugation. PBMCs intended for TCR sequencing were frozen in liquid nitrogen and were later thawed in a 37 degrees C water bath. Purity of sorted or isolated CD4+, CD8+ and CD8+ TEMRA cells was at least 90%.

RNA was extracted with the RNeasy kit and about 0.5 to 1 ug was reverse transcribed using random hexamers. The immunoSEQ multiplex PCR assay, which covers 54 Vbeta and 13 Jbeta segments, was used to amplify TCR beta CDR3 regions. Bias from PCR amplification was corrected by using a synthetic template baseline for primer optimization and for computational correction. The source study handled its data this way. Reads were annotated to V, D and J genes according to IMGT and were analyzed with immunoSEQ Analyzer, with only productive sequences retained. To calculate clonality, Shannon entropy was normalized by log2 of the number of productive unique sequences and then subtracted from one. Public and private clones were assessed among the 100 most prevalent clones of each patient and control. A clone was defined as Susac-specific if it was absent from the healthy and MS cohorts, from 950 to 1,300 published viral clones and from other ImmuneACCESS disease sequences. Using fastp trimming at Q25 and MiXCR clonotype assembly, TCRdb reanalyzed the public sequencing data and kept in-frame beta chains. All rows with the same CDR3 protein become a single entry with the most common DNA and genes. The V and J calls and clone size come from TCRdb's table, not from the authors' own analysis. This sample is represented by about 400,000 distinct CDR3 sequences; approximately 85% of them were singletons. The ten largest clonotypes hold approximately 0.12% of the sample.

V gives up 2 bases and J gives up 14 bases, and the segment between their germline ends measures 12 bases. Looking up the germline V gene yields CDR1 SQVTM and CDR2 ANQGSEA. The cysteine opens and the phenylalanine closes a CDR3 of 11 amino acids. Only the CDR3 DNA stays, 33 bases, in frame from base 1. The paper as a whole reports these results and caveats: The study acknowledged that relatively few individuals were included in the TCR sequencing and HLA analysis.

Material: CD8+ T cells from PBMCs. The receptor's source is a human donor with multiple sclerosis. The sequence is built from TRBV29-1 and TRBJ1-4; a weak D assignment points to TRBD1 (6 bases agree). The DNA sequence follows: TGCAGCGTTGAACAACAGGGTGGTCTGTTTTTT. Translation gives CSVEQQGGLFF.